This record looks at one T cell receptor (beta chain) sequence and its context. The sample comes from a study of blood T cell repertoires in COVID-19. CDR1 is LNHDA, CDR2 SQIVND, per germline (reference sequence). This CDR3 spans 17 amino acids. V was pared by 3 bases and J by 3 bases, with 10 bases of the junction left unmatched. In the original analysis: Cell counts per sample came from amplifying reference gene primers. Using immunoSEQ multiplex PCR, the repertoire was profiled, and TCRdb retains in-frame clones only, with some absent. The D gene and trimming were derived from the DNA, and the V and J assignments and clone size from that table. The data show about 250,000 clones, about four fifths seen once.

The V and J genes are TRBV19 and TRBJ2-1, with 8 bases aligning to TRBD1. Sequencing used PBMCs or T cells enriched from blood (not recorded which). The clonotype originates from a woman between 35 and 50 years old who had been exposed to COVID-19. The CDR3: CASSIPRGRRVYNEQFF. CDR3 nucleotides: TGTGCCAGTAGTATCCCCAGGGGGCGGCGGGTCTACAATGAGCAGTTCTTC.